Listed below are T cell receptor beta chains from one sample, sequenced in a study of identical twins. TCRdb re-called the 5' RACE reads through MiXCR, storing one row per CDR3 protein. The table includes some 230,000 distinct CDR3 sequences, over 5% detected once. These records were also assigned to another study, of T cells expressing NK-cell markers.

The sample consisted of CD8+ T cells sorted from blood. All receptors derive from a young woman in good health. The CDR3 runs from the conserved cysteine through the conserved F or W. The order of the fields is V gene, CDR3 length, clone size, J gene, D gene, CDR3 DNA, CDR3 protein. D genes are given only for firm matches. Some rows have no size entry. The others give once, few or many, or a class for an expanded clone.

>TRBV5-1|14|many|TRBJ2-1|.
TGCGCCAGCAGCTTTAGTCGGGGGACCAATGAGCAGTTCTTC
CASSFSRGTNEQFF
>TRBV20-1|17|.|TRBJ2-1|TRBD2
TGCTGTGCTAGAGGGACTAGCGGGAGTAGCTCCTACAATGAGCAGTTCTTC
CCARGTSGSSSYNEQFF
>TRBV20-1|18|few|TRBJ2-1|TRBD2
TGCAGTGCTCGAGGAGGGGGCGGTAGCGGGAGGGCGGCCAATGAGCAGTTCTTC
CSARGGGGSGRAANEQFF
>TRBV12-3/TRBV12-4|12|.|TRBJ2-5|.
TGTGCCAGCAGCGAGGACACGAAGACCCAGTACTTC
CASSEDTKTQYF
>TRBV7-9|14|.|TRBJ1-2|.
TGTGCCAGCAGCTTACTTCGGGAGACGTGGAGCTACACCTTC
CASSLLRETWSYTF
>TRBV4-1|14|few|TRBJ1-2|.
TGCGCCAGCAGCCAATACTCGACACTATATGGCTACACCTTC
CASSQYSTLYGYTF
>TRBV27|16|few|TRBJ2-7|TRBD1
TGTGCCAGCAGTTCCGGTCCGGGACAGGGGGCCTACGAGCAGTACTTC
CASSSGPGQGAYEQYF
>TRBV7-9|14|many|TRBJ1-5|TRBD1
TGTGCCAGCAGTTACGGAGGGGGCGAATGGCCCCAGCATTTT
CASSYGGGEWPQHF
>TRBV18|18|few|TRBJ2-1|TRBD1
TGTGCCAGCTCACCTTCACCGACAGGGGACCGATCCTACAATGAGCAGTTCTTC
CASSPSPTGDRSYNEQFF
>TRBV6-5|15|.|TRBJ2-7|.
TGTGCCAGCAGTTCCCCGCTACTCCCTACCTACGAGCAGTACTTC
CASSSPLLPTYEQYF
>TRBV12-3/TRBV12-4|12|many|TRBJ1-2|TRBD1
TGTGCCACCTCGACAGGGGACTATGGCTACACCTTC
CATSTGDYGYTF
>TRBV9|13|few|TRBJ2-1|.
TGTGCCAGCAGCGTGAGTCTTACGGATGAGCAGTTCTTC
CASSVSLTDEQFF
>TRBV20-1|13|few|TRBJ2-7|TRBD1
TGCAGTGCCCCGGACAGGGGTACTTACGAGCAGTACTTC
CSAPDRGTYEQYF
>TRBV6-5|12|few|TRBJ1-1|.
TGTGCCAGCAGTTACGATTACACTGAAGCTTTCTTT
CASSYDYTEAFF
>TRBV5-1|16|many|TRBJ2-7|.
TGCGCCAGCAGCTTTTTCGAGCGGCACACCTCCTACGAGCAGTACTTC
CASSFFERHTSYEQYF
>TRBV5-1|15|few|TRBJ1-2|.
TGCGCCAGCAGCTTGGACAGGGCTTATAACTATGGCTACACCTTC
CASSLDRAYNYGYTF
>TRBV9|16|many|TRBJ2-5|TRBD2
TGTGCCAGCAGCGTAGGTACACTAGCGGATCAAGAGACCCAGTACTTC
CASSVGTLADQETQYF
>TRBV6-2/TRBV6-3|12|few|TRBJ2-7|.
TGTGCCAGCAGTTACGGGCTAGCGCAGCAGTACTTC
CASSYGLAQQYF
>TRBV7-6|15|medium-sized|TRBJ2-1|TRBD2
TGTGCCAGCAGCCATAGCGGGGTACTGAACCATGAGCAGTTCTTC
CASSHSGVLNHEQFF
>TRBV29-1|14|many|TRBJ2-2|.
TGCAGCGTTGAGAGGTACAGGAGGTCCGGGGAGCTGTTTTTT
CSVERYRRSGELFF
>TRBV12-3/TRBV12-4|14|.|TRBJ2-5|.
TGTGCCAGCAGTCGACTAGTGCGCGTGGAGACCCAGTACTTC
CASSRLVRVETQYF
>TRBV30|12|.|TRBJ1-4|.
TGTGCCTGGATGGGGTTTGATGAAAAACTGTTTTTT
CAWMGFDEKLFF
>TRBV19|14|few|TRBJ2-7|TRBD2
TGTGCCACTAAGCGGGACGCCTCTTCCTACGAGCAGTACTTC
CATKRDASSYEQYF
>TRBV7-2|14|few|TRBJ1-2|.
TGTGCCAGCAGCCCCGACAGAACTCTCTATGGCTACACCTTC
CASSPDRTLYGYTF
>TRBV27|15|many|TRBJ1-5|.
TGTGCCAGCAGTTTAGGCGGCCTGAGTAATCAGCCCCAGCATTTT
CASSLGGLSNQPQHF
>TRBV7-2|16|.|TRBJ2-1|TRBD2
TGTGCCAGCAGCTCGCGACTAGCGGGAAGGGTAGATGAGCAGTTCTTC
CASSSRLAGRVDEQFF
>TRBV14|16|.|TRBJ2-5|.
TGTGCCAGCAGCCAAGAAGGAGGGACAGTTCAAGAGACCCAGTACTTC
CASSQEGGTVQETQYF
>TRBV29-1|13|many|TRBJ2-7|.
TGCAGCGCCAAGGTCCCAGGGGAGTACGAGCAGTACTTC
CSAKVPGEYEQYF
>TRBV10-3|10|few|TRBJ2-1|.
TGTGCCACCTGGGCTGGTGAGCAGTTCTTC
CATWAGEQFF
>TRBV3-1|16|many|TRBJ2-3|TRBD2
TGTGCCAGCAGCCAAGTCCCTAGCGGGGGGCCAGATACGCAGTATTTT
CASSQVPSGGPDTQYF
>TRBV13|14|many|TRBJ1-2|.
TGTGCCAGCAGCTTAGGCCGCGTCTCATATGGCTACACCTTC
CASSLGRVSYGYTF
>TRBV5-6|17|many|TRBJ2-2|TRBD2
TGTGCCAGCAGCTGGGGGACTAGCGCTCTTGTGACCGGGGAGCTGTTTTTT
CASSWGTSALVTGELFF
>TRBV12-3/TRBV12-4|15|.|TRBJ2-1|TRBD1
TGTGCCAGCAGTGACAGGGTAAGCTCCTACAATGAGCAGTTCTTC
CASSDRVSSYNEQFF
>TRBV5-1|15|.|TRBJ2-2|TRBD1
TGCGCCAGCAGCTGGGGACAGGGGAGGACCGGGGAGCTGTTTTTT
CASSWGQGRTGELFF
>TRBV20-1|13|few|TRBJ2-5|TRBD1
TGCAGTGCCACAGACAGGGACCAAGAGACCCAGTACTTC
CSATDRDQETQYF
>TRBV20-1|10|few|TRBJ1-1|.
TGCAGTCTACAGGGTACTGAAGCTTTCTTT
CSLQGTEAFF
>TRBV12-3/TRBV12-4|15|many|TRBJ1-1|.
TGTGCCAGCAGTTTCAAGGGGGGGCTGAACACTGAAGCTTTCTTT
CASSFKGGLNTEAFF
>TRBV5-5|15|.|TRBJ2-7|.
TGTGCCAGCAGCTTGGAACCGTCTGTTGCCTACGAGCAGTACTTC
CASSLEPSVAYEQYF
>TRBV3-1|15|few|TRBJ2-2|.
TGTGCCAGCAGCCAATATATTGAAAACACCGGGGAGCTGTTTTTT
CASSQYIENTGELFF
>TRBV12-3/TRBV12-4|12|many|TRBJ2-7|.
TGTGCCAGCAGTTTTGGGCCTTACGAGCAGTACTTC
CASSFGPYEQYF